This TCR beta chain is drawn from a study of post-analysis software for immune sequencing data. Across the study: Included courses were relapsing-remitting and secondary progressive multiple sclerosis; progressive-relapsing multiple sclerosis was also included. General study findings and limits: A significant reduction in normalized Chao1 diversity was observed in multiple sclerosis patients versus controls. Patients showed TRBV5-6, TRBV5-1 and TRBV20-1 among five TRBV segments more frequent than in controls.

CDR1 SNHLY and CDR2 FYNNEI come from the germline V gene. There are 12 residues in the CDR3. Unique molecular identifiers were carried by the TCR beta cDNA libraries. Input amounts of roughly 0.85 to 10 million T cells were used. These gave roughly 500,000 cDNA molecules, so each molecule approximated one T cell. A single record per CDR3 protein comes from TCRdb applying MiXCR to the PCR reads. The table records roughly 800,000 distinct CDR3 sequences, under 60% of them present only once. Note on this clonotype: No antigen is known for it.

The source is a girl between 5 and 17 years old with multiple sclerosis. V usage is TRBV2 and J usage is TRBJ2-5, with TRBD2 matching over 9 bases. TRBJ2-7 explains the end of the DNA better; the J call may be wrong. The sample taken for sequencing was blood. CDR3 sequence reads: CASLSGRNEQYF. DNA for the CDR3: TGTGCCAGCCTCAGCGGGAGGAACGAGCAGTACTTC.